One and the same sample provided the 17 T cell receptor beta chains below, sequenced in a study of T-cell reconstitution after alpha-beta-depleted transplantation in children. Unique molecular identifiers were incorporated during preparation of the TCRbeta library. One entry per CDR3 protein, called by TCRdb with MiXCR from the PCR reads. The sample carries about 980,000 distinct CDR3 sequences, under 30% recorded once. The source material was PBMCs, mostly from graft donor cells, sampled 360 days after TCRalphabeta/CD19-depleted stem cell transplant. These receptors were obtained from a boy younger than two who had a stem cell transplant for SCID, so the T cells may come from the graft donor.

V is TRBV7-8 and J is TRBJ2-2, with 9 bases fitting TRBD1. Germline V gene data show CDR1 as SGHVS and CDR2 as FQNEAQ. There are 18 residues in the CDR3. Trimming at V came to 5 bases and at J to 4 bases, leaving 14 bases not matched to a gene. The CDR3 DNA sequence: TGTGCCAGCAGCCTTAGCCTCTTCGGGACAGGGACCACCGGGGAGCTGTTTTTT. This encodes CASSLSLFGTGTTGELFF.

This clonotype was picked up a small number of times. The chain uses TRBV2 and TRBJ2-3; TRBD2 is a possible D gene (6 bases). Germline-derived CDR1 and CDR2 are SNHLY and FYNNEI. The CDR3 sequence is 15 residues long. The V end lost 5 bases, the J end lost 6 bases, and 18 bases lay between the germline ends. The CDR3 is CASSQRVTSFDTQYF. The DNA for the CDR3 is TGTGCCAGCAGTCAACGGGTGACTAGTTTCGATACGCAGTATTTT.

In its sample, this clonotype was seen a few times. The chain is built from TRBV5-1 and TRBJ2-1, with D unresolved. Germline V CDR1 and CDR2: SGHRS, YFSETQ. V dropped 1 base and J dropped 8 bases, with 10 bases sitting between them. This CDR3 comprises 13 residues. The CDR3 loop reads CASSLHLADEQFF. As DNA, the CDR3 is TGCGCCAGCAGCTTGCATCTTGCCGATGAGCAGTTCTTC.

The chain combines TRBV7-8 with TRBJ2-2; perhaps TRBD2 as D (5 bases). Germline V CDR1 and CDR2: SGHVS, FQNEAQ. This CDR3 has 13 amino acids. Trimming removed 5 bases from V and 12 bases from J, with 16 bases in between. DNA for the CDR3: TGTGCCAGCAGCCTACTAGGTCAAGGCCAGCTGTTTTTT. It codes for CASSLLGQGQLFF.

This chain joins TRBV20-1 and TRBJ1-2; D is uncertain. Trimming removed 1 base at V and 2 bases at J, with 8 bases between. This CDR3 comprises 13 residues. In germline, CDR1 is DFQATT, CDR2 SNEGSKA (reference sequence). The CDR3 coding sequence is TGCAGTGCTAGAGTTAGTTCGAACTATGGCTACACCTTC. Translated, it gives CSARVSSNYGYTF.

This clonotype was counted ten times or more. This rearrangement joins TRBV4-2 to TRBJ2-1, with 9 bases matching TRBD2. V gave up 0 bases and J gave up 1 base; unmatched junction bases: 4. This CDR3 spans 17 amino acids. Germline V CDR1 and CDR2: LGHNA, YNFKEQ. The CDR3 bases are TGTGCCAGCAGCCAAGATGGAGGACTAGCGTCCTACAATGAGCAGTTCTTC. Translated: CASSQDGGLASYNEQFF.

This chain links TRBV5-1 with TRBJ1-6; the D gene is possibly TRBD1 (5 bases). The CDR3 has 14 amino acids. Germline V gene lookup returns CDR1 SGHRS and CDR2 YFSETQ. With 0 bases removed from V and 8 bases from J, the gap between germline ends came to 9 bases. The CDR3 region has the DNA TGCGCCAGCAGCTTGGCCAAGGGGCATTCACCCCTCCACTTT. Translation gives CASSLAKGHSPLHF.

CDR3 amino acids: CSAGMTDTQYF. The CDR3 DNA reads TGCAGTGCTGGAATGACAGATACGCAGTATTTT. The chain is built from TRBV20-1 and TRBJ2-3, with unresolved D. Germline loops: CDR1 DFQATT, CDR2 SNEGSKA (reference sequence). Trimming left V 5 bases short and J 3 bases short, with 6 bases between. This CDR3 comprises 11 residues.

The chain carries TRBV20-1 and TRBJ1-1; D is ambiguous. The CDR3 runs 15 residues. V was shortened by 0 bases and J by 4 bases, with 15 bases between the two germline ends. The germline gives CDR1 DFQATT, CDR2 SNEGSKA (reference sequence). The DNA for the CDR3 is TGCAGTGCTAGAGATAGGGTTGCAGGCAGCACTGAAGCTTTCTTT. Its translation is CSARDRVAGSTEAFF.

This sequence joins TRBV4-3 and TRBJ2-2; D is unresolved. The length of the CDR3 is 16 residues. Germline V CDR1 and CDR2: LGHNA, YSLEER. Trimming shortened V by 0 bases and J by 7 bases, and 15 bases separated the two germline ends. In DNA, the CDR3 is TGCGCCAGCAGCCAAGACCCAGATGTACGTGGCGGGGAGCTGTTTTTT. Translated, it gives CASSQDPDVRGGELFF.

This clonotype was observed a few times. This chain uses TRBV10-3 with TRBJ2-5; 10 positions match TRBD2. The junction had 10 bases not matched to a gene; V was cut back by 0 bases and J by 3 bases. Germline V CDR1 and CDR2: ENHRY, SYGVKD. The CDR3 runs 18 residues. In DNA, the CDR3 is TGTGCCATCAGTGAGTCGCCTAGCGGGGGAATCCTTGAAGAGACCCAGTACTTC. This translates into CAISESPSGGILEETQYF.

The rearrangement joins TRBV5-5 to TRBJ2-7; no firm D call. This CDR3 spans 14 amino acids. Trimming cost V 1 base and J 2 bases, with 10 bases left between them. CDR1 SGHKS and CDR2 YYEKEE come from the germline V gene (reference sequence). CDR3 DNA: TGTGCCAGCAGCTTGTTTAACGGAGCCTACGAGCAGTACTTC. Translated: CASSLFNGAYEQYF.

This chain joins TRBV20-1 and TRBJ2-1, with 11 bases aligning to TRBD1. The V gene's germline CDR1 is DFQATT and CDR2 SNEGSKA (reference sequence). After removal of 4 bases from V and 9 bases from J, the junction contained 14 bases not matched to a gene. The CDR3 loop spans 16 amino acids. This CDR3 reads CSATYQDRGHDGEQFF. CDR3 in DNA: TGCAGTGCTACCTACCAGGACAGGGGGCATGATGGTGAGCAGTTCTTC.

This clonotype was observed a single time. The CDR3 nucleotides read TGCGCCAGCAGCTTGTCCCCCTACCGACAGGCTGGAAACACCATATATTTT. Amino acid sequence: CASSLSPYRQAGNTIYF. The gene calls are TRBV5-1 and TRBJ1-3; D is perhaps TRBD1 (6 bases). The CDR3 has 17 amino acids. Germline values: CDR1 SGHRS, CDR2 YFSETQ. The V end lost 1 base, the J end lost 2 bases, and 16 bases lay between the germline ends.

This clonotype was picked up many times. The rearrangement links TRBV12-3 or TRBV12-4 to TRBJ2-7, with D possibly being TRBD1 (5 bases). The ends were cut back, 7 bases at V and 2 bases at J, with 18 bases in the middle. This CDR3 is 15 amino acids long. CDR3 sequence: CASTPQGKGAYEQYF. The CDR3 bases are TGTGCCAGCACTCCTCAGGGAAAAGGCGCCTACGAGCAGTACTTC.

This chain connects TRBV6-2 or TRBV6-3 to TRBJ2-1; 9 bases line up with TRBD1. Losses at the gene ends were 2 bases for V and 3 bases for J; bases not matched to a gene: 5. Germline loops: CDR1 MNHEY, CDR2 SVGEGT. The CDR3 runs 16 residues. CDR3 sequence reads: CASSYGGTGIYNEQFF. For the CDR3, the DNA is TGTGCCAGCAGTTACGGGGGGACAGGGATCTACAATGAGCAGTTCTTC.

The genes are TRBV5-1 and TRBJ1-4, with D unresolved. The germline CDR1 and CDR2 sequences are SGHRS and YFSETQ. The germline V and J ends were trimmed by 4 bases and 0 bases, with 16 bases remaining between them. The CDR3 sequence is 17 residues long. The CDR3 nucleotides read TGCGCCAGCAGCCACACCGCGGGCGACTCAACTAATGAAAAACTGTTTTTT. Translating it yields CASSHTAGDSTNEKLFF. Complete variable domain (other parts from reference TRBV5-1 and TRBJ1-4): KAGVTQTPRYLIKTRGQQVTLSCSPISGHRSVSWYQQTPGQGLQFLFEYFSETQRNKGNFPGRFSGRQFSNSRSEMNVSTLELGDSALYLCASSHTAGDSTNEKLFFGSGTQLSVL.